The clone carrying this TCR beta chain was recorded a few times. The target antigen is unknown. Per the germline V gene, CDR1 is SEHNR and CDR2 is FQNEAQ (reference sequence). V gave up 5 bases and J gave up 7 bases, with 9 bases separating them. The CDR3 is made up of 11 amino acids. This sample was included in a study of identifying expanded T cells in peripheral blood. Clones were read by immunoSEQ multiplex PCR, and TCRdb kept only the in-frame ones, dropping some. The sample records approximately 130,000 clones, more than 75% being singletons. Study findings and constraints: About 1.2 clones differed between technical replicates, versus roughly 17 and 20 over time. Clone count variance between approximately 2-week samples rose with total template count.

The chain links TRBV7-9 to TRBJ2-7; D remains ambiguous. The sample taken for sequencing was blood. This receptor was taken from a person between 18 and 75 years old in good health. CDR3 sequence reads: CASSVDWEQYF. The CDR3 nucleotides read TGTGCCAGCAGCGTCGACTGGGAGCAGTACTTC.